The T cell receptor beta chain described here comes from a study of beta chain features in type 1 diabetes (dated by TCRdb to 2017 to 2018). Describing the broader study: Mean age, gender distribution, total cell number and subset yield did not differ between patients and healthy donors. Regulatory and stem cell-like memory subsets were obtained from only 8 patients and roughly eight healthy donors, while naive and central memory subsets were obtained from all 28 donors. A total of roughly 100 million sorted cells were examined across all samples, and the number of cells per subset was strongly correlated with RNA yield. In the study, TCRB repertoires of sorted circulating CD4+ T cell subsets from recently diagnosed type 1 diabetes patients were compared with those of matched healthy donors. Points the paper makes about the study in general: PCR might favor shorter templates, but patient and control samples were amplified and corrected together, so any skew would affect both groups equally. Naive, central memory and regulatory TCRB repertoires appeared more similar among patients than among healthy donors. At VDJ recombination sites, patients with type 1 diabetes made fewer insertions and deleted more nucleotides, a pattern implying thymic rearrangement abnormalities. Because cDNA was sequenced instead of genomic DNA, activated cells with high expression could be over-represented, although the groups did not differ in activation or CD3 levels. A moderate but significant shortening of TCRB CDR3 length was observed in type 1 diabetes patients in all four CD4+ subsets. Only small numbers of individuals were included in the HLA sub-analyses, which left unresolved whether HLA type had any influence on TCRB rearrangement.

The entire amount of isolated RNA was reverse transcribed using the High Capacity cDNA Reverse Transcription Kit, so the sequenced TCRB transcripts were expressed ones. Deep immunoSEQ sequencing was applied to naive, central memory and regulatory T cell samples, giving an average of about 3.6 million total reads per sample. After sorted cells were lysed in RLT buffer, RNA was extracted with DNase-treated RNeasy Micro or Mini kits, with the choice depending on cell number. To prevent cross-contamination, every cell subset was processed on its own, while patient and healthy donor samples were processed together. TCRB sequences were amplified from cDNA with the immunoSEQ multiplex PCR, producing 87-bp fragments spanning the CDR3 region. Sequencing of the amplicons was done on the Illumina HiSeq platform. Turning to the authors' computational methods: Synthetic template baselines were used to correct PCR bias computationally, reads within Hamming distance 2 were collapsed together, and singletons that could not be merged were discarded. Reads were aligned against IMGT to assign V, D and J genes, CDR3 length and insertions or deletions at six rearrangement sites. Clonotype counts were normalized to sorted cell number within each subset before computing true diversity and Gini coefficients with the tcR R package. The overlap coefficient, calculated on TCRB nucleotide sequences, was used to quantify repertoire sharing. Out-of-frame TCRB sequences from naive cells were analyzed as a proxy for the pre-selection repertoire. TCRdb carries this immuneACCESS record with in-frame sequences only. Its versions omit some clonotypes, under half of them owing to an unresolved V gene in the studies checked, with the rest unexplained. V, J and clone size are those of that table, while D and trimming were read from the DNA. This sample comprises fewer than 350,000 clones, roughly a fifth of them detected only once. The ten largest clones add up to 0.044% of the sample.

From each donor, a single peripheral blood sample of about 120 mL on average was drawn into heparinised tubes. Naive, central memory, regulatory and stem cell-like memory CD4+ T cells were sorted on a BD FACSAria II using a panel including CD45RO, CCR7, CD25, CD127, CD95 and CD27. A purity above 95% was achieved for all sorted populations. Right away, PBMCs were isolated by Lymphoprep density gradient centrifugation and were stained directly, with no culture step. So that batch effects would be minimized, each experiment stained and sorted samples in pairs, pairing one healthy donor with one patient. For this clone: Its binding antigen is unknown. No per-base quality is available; no much larger clone lies one base away.

The sequence came from a woman aged 18-29 years in good health. The sample comprised naive CD4+ T cells from blood. The cell subset or site label, read with the paper, signifies: true naive CD4+ T cells.

The nucleotide sequence is given as TGCGCCAGCAGCTTGCGGAGCTCCTACGAGCAGTACTTC. This is translated as CASSLRSSYEQYF. Here the chain combines TRBV5-1 and TRBJ2-7; the D gene assignment is ambiguous. From a lookup of the germline V gene, CDR1 and CDR2 are SGHRS and YFSETQ. The CDR3 holds 13 amino acids from the cysteine to the phenylalanine. Left in the record is the CDR3 DNA by itself, 39 bases read in frame from the first base. V loses 1 base of germline sequence and J loses 0 bases, and the interval between the two ends is 5 bases.